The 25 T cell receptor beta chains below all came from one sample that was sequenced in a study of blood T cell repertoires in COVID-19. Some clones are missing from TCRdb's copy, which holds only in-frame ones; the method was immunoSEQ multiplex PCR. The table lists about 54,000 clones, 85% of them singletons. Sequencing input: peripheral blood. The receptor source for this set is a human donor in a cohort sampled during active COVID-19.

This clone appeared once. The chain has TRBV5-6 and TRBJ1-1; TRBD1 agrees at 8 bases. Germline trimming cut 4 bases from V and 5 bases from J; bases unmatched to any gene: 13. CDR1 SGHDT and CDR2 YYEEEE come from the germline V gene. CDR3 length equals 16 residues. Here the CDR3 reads CASSRLDRGYGTEAFF. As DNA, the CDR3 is TGTGCCAGCAGCCGCCTAGACAGGGGCTATGGAACTGAAGCTTTCTTT.

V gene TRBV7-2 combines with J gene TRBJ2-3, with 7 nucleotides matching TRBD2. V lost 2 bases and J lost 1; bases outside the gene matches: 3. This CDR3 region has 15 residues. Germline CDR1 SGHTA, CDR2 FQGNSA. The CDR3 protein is CASSLSLAGTDTQYF. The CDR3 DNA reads TGTGCCAGCAGCTTAAGCCTAGCGGGCACAGATACGCAGTATTTT.

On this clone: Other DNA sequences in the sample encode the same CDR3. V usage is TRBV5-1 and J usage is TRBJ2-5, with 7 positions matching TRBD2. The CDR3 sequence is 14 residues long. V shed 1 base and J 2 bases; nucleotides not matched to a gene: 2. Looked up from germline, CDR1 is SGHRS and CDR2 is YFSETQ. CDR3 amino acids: CASSLRGGQETQYF. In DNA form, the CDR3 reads TGCGCCAGCAGCTTGAGGGGAGGGCAAGAGACCCAGTACTTC.

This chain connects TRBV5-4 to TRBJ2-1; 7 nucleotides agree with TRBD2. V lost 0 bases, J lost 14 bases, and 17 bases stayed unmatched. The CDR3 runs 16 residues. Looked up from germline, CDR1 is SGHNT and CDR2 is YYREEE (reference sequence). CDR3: CASSLVGSAGLGREFF. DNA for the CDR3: TGTGCCAGCAGCTTGGTGGGTTCAGCGGGACTTGGTAGGGAGTTCTTC.

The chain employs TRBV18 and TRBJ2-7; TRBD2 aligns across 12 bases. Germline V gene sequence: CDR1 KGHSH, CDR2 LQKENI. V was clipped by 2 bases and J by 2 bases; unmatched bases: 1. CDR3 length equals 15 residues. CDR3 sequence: CASSPGLAGTYEQYF. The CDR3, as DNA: TGTGCCAGCTCACCAGGACTAGCGGGAACCTACGAGCAGTACTTC.

The DNA for the CDR3 is TGTGCCAGCAGTTTATCCAGGGCTGAAGAAAAACTGTTTTTT. Residues: CASSLSRAEEKLFF. The chain uses TRBV27 and TRBJ1-4; the D gene is possibly TRBD1 (5 bases). V was cut by 0 bases and J by 8 bases, with 10 bases left in between. The CDR3 covers 14 residues. Germline CDR1 and CDR2: MNHEY and SMNVEV (reference sequence). Variable domain in full (rest from reference TRBV27 and TRBJ1-4): EAQVTQNPRYLITVTGKKLTVTCSQNMNHEYMSWYRQDPGLGLRQIYYSMNVEVTDKGDVPEGYKVSRKEKRNFPLILESPSPNQTSLYFCASSLSRAEEKLFFGSGTQLSVL.

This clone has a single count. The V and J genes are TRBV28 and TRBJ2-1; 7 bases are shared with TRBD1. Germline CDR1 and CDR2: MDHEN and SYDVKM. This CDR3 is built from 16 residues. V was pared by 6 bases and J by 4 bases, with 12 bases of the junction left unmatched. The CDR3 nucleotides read TGTGCCAGCAGCCTTACCCCGGGACAGATATACAATGAGCAGTTCTTC. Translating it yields CASSLTPGQIYNEQFF.

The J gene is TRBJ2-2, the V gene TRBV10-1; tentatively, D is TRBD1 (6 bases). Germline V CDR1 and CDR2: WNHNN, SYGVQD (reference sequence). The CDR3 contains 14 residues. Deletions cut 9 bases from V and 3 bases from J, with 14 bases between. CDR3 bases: TGCGCCAGGGCCCGGGACAAGGACACCGGGGAGCTGTTTTTT. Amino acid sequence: CARARDKDTGELFF.

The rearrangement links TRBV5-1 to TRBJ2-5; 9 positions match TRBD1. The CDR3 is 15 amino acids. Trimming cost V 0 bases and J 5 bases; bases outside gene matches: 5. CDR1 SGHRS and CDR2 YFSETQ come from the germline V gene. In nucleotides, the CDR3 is TGCGCCAGCAGCTTGGGGGACAGGGAGGGCGAGACCCAGTACTTC. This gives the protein CASSLGDREGETQYF.

In nucleotides, the CDR3 is TGTGCCAGTAATAGTCCCGGGACAGGGGGCTCTGGGGCCAACGTCCTGACTTTC. Its protein product is CASNSPGTGGSGANVLTF. The chain joins TRBV19 to TRBJ2-6; TRBD1 matches at 11 bases. Trimming at V came to 7 bases and at J to 0 bases, leaving 8 bases not matched to a gene. The CDR3 spans 18 residues. Germline V gene data show CDR1 as LNHDA and CDR2 as SQIVND (reference sequence).

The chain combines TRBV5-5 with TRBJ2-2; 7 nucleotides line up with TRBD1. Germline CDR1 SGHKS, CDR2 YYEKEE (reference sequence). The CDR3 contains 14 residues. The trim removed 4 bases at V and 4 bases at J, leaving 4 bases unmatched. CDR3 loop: CASSRDRSTGELFF. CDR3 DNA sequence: TGTGCCAGCAGCAGGGACAGATCCACCGGGGAGCTGTTTTTT.

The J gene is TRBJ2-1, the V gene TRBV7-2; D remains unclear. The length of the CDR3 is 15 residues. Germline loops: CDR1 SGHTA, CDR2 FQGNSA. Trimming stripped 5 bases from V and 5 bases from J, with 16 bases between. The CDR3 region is CASSLQSTGDNEQFF. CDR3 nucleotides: TGTGCCAGCAGCCTCCAGTCCACGGGTGACAATGAGCAGTTCTTC. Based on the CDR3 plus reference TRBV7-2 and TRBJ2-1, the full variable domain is GAGVSQSPSNKVTEKGKDVELRCDPISGHTALYWYRQSLGQGLEFLIYFQGNSAPDKSGLPSDRFSAERTGGSVSTLTIQRTQQEDSAVYLCASSLQSTGDNEQFFGPGTRLTVL.

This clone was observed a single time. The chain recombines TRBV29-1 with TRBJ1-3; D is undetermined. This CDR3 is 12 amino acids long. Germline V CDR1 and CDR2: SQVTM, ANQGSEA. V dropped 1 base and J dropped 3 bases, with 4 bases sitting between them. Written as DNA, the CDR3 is TGCAGCGTTGAAGGCAGTGGAAACACCATATATTTT. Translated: CSVEGSGNTIYF.

CDR3 DNA sequence: TGTGCCACCGTTAACAGTGCCCCTAACTATGGCTACACCTTC. Protein sequence: CATVNSAPNYGYTF. This chain connects TRBV28 to TRBJ1-2, with D unresolved. This CDR3 has 14 residues. Germline V CDR1 and CDR2: MDHEN, SYDVKM. V was pared by 10 bases and J by 0 bases, with 15 bases between.

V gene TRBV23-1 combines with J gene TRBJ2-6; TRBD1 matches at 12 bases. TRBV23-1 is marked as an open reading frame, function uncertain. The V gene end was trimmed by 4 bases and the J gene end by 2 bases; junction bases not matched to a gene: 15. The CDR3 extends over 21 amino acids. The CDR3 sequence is CASSLSIFPGQGAAGANVLTF. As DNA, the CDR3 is TGCGCCAGCAGTCTATCAATTTTTCCGGGACAGGGGGCGGCTGGGGCCAACGTCCTGACTTTC.

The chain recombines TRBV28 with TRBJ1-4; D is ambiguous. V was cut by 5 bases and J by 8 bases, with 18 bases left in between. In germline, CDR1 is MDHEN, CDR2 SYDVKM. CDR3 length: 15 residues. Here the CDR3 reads CASSHLRDRREKLFF. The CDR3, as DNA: TGTGCCAGCAGTCACCTCCGGGATAGAAGAGAAAAACTGTTTTTT.

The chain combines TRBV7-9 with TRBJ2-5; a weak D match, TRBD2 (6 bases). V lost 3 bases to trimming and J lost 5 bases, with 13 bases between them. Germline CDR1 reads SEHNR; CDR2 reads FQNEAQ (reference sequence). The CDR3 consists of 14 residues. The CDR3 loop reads CASSLGGAVETQYF. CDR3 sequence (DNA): TGTGCCAGCAGCTTGGGCGGGGCTGTGGAGACCCAGTACTTC.

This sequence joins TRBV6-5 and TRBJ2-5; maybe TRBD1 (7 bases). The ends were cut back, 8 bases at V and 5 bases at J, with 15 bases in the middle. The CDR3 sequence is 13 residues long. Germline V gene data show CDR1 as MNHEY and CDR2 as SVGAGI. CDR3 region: CASGRAGGETQYF. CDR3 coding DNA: TGTGCCAGCGGCAGGGCAGGGGGGGAGACCCAGTACTTC.

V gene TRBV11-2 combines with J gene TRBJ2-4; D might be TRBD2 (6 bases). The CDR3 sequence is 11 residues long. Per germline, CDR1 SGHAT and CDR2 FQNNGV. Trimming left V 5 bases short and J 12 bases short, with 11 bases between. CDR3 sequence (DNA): TGTGCCAGCAGCCCGGGAGCTGCTCAGTACTTC. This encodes CASSPGAAQYF.

The CDR3 protein is CASSFSSGDTEAFF. In nucleotides, the CDR3 is TGCGCCAGCAGCTTTTCCTCAGGGGATACTGAAGCTTTCTTT. V gene TRBV5-1 combines with J gene TRBJ1-1, with TRBD1 as a possible D gene (6 bases). Trimming cost V 2 bases and J 5 bases, with 13 bases left between them. The CDR3 contains 14 residues. Looked up from germline, CDR1 is SGHRS and CDR2 is YFSETQ.

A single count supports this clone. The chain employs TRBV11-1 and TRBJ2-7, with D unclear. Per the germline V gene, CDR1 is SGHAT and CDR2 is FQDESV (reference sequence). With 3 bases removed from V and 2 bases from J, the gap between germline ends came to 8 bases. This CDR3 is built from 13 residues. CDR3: CASSFRLPYEQYF. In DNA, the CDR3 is TGTGCCAGCAGCTTCAGGCTTCCCTACGAGCAGTACTTC.

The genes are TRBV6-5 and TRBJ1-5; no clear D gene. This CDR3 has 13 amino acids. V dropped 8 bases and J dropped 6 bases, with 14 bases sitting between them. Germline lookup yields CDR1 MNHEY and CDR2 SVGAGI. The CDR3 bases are TGTGCCAGCCGCGAGGGTGCGGGTCAGCCCCAGCATTTT. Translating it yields CASREGAGQPQHF.

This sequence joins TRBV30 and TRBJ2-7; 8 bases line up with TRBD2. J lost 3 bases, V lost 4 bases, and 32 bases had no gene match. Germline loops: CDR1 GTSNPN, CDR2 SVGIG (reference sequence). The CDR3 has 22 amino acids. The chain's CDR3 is CAWKGLGGGALISGFPLYEQYF. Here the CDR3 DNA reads TGTGCCTGGAAGGGCCTCGGGGGGGGCGCCTTGATAAGTGGTTTTCCCCTCTACGAGCAGTACTTC.

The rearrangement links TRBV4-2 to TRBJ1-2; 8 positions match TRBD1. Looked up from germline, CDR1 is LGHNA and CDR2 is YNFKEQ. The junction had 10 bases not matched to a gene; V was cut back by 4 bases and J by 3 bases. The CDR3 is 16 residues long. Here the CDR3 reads CASSLNGGQDDYGYTF. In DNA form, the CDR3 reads TGTGCCAGCAGCCTTAACGGGGGACAGGATGACTATGGCTACACCTTC.

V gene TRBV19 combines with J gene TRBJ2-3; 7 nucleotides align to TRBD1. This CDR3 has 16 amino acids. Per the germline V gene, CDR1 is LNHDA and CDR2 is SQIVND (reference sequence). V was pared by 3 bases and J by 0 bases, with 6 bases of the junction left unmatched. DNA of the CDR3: TGTGCCAGTAGTATTATAGGGACAGCTAGCACAGATACGCAGTATTTT. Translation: CASSIIGTASTDTQYF.